This is a list of T cell receptor beta chains from one sample in a study of blood T cell repertoires in COVID-19. Produced via immunoSEQ multiplex PCR; TCRdb's table is partial and in-frame only. The sample consists of 200,000 to 300,000 clones, 80% to 90% of them appearing once. What was sequenced was peripheral blood. The receptors derive from a woman older than 75 with COVID-19, enrolled during active disease. CDR3s include the opening cysteine and the closing phenylalanine or tryptophan. The D gene is left open where the match is weak. The size of a clone is reported for some rows only, either as once, few or many, or as a class for expanded clones.

V	J	D	size	CDR3	DNA
TRBV27	TRBJ2-7	NA	once	CASSRGTYEQYF	TGTGCCAGCTCCAGGGGTACCTACGAGCAGTACTTC
TRBV7-9	TRBJ1-1	TRBD1	NA	CASSFTGDTEAFF	TGTGCCAGCAGTTTTACAGGGGACACTGAAGCTTTCTTT
TRBV6-6	TRBJ2-7	NA	NA	CASSSSSGVLIYEQYF	TGTGCCAGCAGTTCCTCGTCGGGTGTCCTGATCTACGAGCAGTACTTC
TRBV4-2	TRBJ1-2	NA	NA	CASSSDYGYTF	TGTGCCAGCAGCTCCGACTATGGCTACACCTTC
TRBV27	TRBJ1-1	NA	few	CASSSWESSEAFF	TGTGCCAGCAGCTCCTGGGAGTCGAGTGAAGCTTTCTTT
TRBV14	TRBJ1-2	NA	few	CASSQTGPYGYTF	TGTGCCAGCAGCCAAACAGGACCCTATGGCTACACCTTC
TRBV14	TRBJ1-2	TRBD1	NA	CASSHPGGYGYTF	TGTGCCAGCAGTCACCCAGGGGGGTATGGCTACACCTTC
TRBV2	TRBJ2-3	TRBD2	NA	CASSTRLAGGPVDTQYF	TGTGCCAGCAGTACGCGACTAGCGGGGGGGCCCGTCGATACGCAGTATTTT
TRBV24-1	TRBJ2-5	TRBD2	NA	CATSDPKRGVGETQYF	TGTGCCACCAGTGATCCGAAGCGGGGAGTCGGTGAGACCCAGTACTTC
TRBV27	TRBJ1-2	TRBD1	NA	CASSSLTGQGAWGYTF	TGTGCCAGCAGTTCACTCACGGGACAGGGGGCTTGGGGCTACACCTTC
TRBV5-1	TRBJ2-5	TRBD1	NA	CASSARQGAETQYF	TGCGCCAGCAGCGCACGACAGGGGGCCGAGACCCAGTACTTC
TRBV10-3	TRBJ2-2	TRBD1	NA	CAIRPGQGNTGELFF	TGTGCCATCAGGCCGGGACAGGGGAACACCGGGGAGCTGTTTTTT
TRBV24-1	TRBJ2-1	NA	NA	CATTSGVYNEQFF	TGTGCCACCACCTCAGGGGTGTACAATGAGCAGTTCTTC
TRBV6-5	TRBJ2-7	TRBD1	NA	CATVAGQVPYEQYF	TGTGCCACCGTTGCGGGACAGGTGCCCTACGAGCAGTACTTC
TRBV3-1/TRBV3-2	TRBJ2-2	NA	once	CASSQVLVAGELFF	TGTGCCAGCAGCCAAGTCCTCGTCGCCGGGGAGCTGTTTTTT
TRBV6-5	TRBJ1-2	NA	NA	CASEEGRVSNYGYTF	TGTGCCAGCGAGGAGGGGCGAGTCTCCAACTATGGCTACACCTTC
TRBV27	TRBJ1-5	TRBD1	NA	CASSPGTGGDQPQHF	TGTGCCAGCAGTCCCGGGACAGGGGGAGATCAGCCCCAGCATTTT
TRBV28	TRBJ1-1	NA	NA	CASTGNTEAFF	TGTGCCAGCACGGGGAACACTGAAGCTTTCTTT
TRBV28	TRBJ1-2	NA	NA	CASSFTGWGYTF	TGTGCCAGCAGTTTCACAGGGTGGGGCTACACCTTC
TRBV28	TRBJ2-5	TRBD2	NA	CASSLGLAAAGVQETQYF	TGTGCCAGCAGTTTAGGGCTAGCGGCCGCGGGGGTCCAAGAGACCCAGTACTTC
TRBV6-2/TRBV6-3	TRBJ2-1	TRBD1	few	CASSYSLGDRADNEQFF	TGTGCCAGCAGTTACTCTCTTGGGGACAGGGCGGACAATGAGCAGTTCTTC
TRBV2	TRBJ1-1	NA	NA	CASSDRQGRTEAFF	TGTGCCAGCAGTGACCGTCAGGGTCGGACTGAAGCTTTCTTT
TRBV7-2	TRBJ1-5	NA	NA	CASSTRQVNQPQHF	TGTGCCAGCAGCACCAGACAGGTTAATCAGCCCCAGCATTTT
TRBV11-3	TRBJ2-5	NA	NA	CASSLGLGPLRETQYF	TGTGCCAGCAGCTTGGGGCTAGGCCCCCTCCGAGAGACCCAGTACTTC
TRBV24-1	TRBJ2-2	NA	NA	CATSDRQANTGELFF	TGTGCCACCAGTGACCGACAGGCGAACACCGGGGAGCTGTTTTTT
TRBV7-2	TRBJ1-5	NA	NA	CASSQQSTDSNQPQHF	TGTGCCAGCAGCCAACAATCGACAGATAGCAATCAGCCCCAGCATTTT
TRBV5-1	TRBJ2-1	TRBD1	NA	CASSSGTASYNEQFF	TGCGCCAGCAGCTCCGGGACAGCATCCTACAATGAGCAGTTCTTC
TRBV6-5	TRBJ2-7	NA	NA	CASIASSHYEQYF	TGTGCCAGCATCGCCAGTTCGCACTACGAGCAGTACTTC
TRBV23-1	TRBJ2-7	TRBD1	NA	CASSPRDSKGEQYF	TGCGCCAGCAGTCCAAGGGACAGCAAGGGCGAGCAGTACTTC
TRBV2	TRBJ2-5	NA	once	CASVGGGTQYF	TGTGCCAGCGTGGGGGGAGGGACCCAGTACTTC
TRBV9	TRBJ2-6	TRBD1	few	CASSTGQVSGANVLTF	TGTGCCAGCAGCACGGGACAGGTCTCTGGGGCCAACGTCCTGACTTTC
TRBV18	TRBJ1-1	NA	NA	CASSPSGVEAFF	TGTGCCAGCTCACCCTCGGGAGTTGAAGCTTTCTTT
TRBV3-1/TRBV3-2	TRBJ2-7	TRBD2	NA	CASSQGVLAGVEQYF	TGTGCCAGCAGCCAAGGCGTGTTAGCGGGGGTCGAGCAGTACTTC
TRBV19	TRBJ1-6	TRBD1	NA	CASSTYGTGKWSNSPLHF	TGTGCCAGTAGTACCTACGGGACAGGCAAATGGAGTAATTCACCCCTCCACTTT
TRBV7-6	TRBJ2-3	NA	NA	CASSTGLSTDTQYF	TGTGCCAGCAGCACGGGACTCAGCACAGATACGCAGTATTTT
TRBV2	TRBJ2-1	TRBD1	NA	CASSAGTGVKQFF	TGTGCCAGCAGCGCCGGGACAGGGGTAAAGCAGTTCTTC
TRBV7-2	TRBJ2-7	NA	NA	CASSSPSPEQYF	TGTGCCAGCAGCTCCCCAAGCCCCGAGCAGTACTTC
TRBV10-2	TRBJ2-1	TRBD2	NA	CASRPGLSYNEQFF	TGCGCCAGCAGGCCGGGACTATCGTACAATGAGCAGTTCTTC
TRBV29-1	TRBJ1-1	NA	once	CSVEESGAFF	TGCAGCGTTGAAGAGTCCGGGGCTTTCTTT
TRBV11-2	TRBJ1-1	NA	NA	CASSLPMNTEAFF	TGTGCCAGCAGTTTACCTATGAACACTGAAGCTTTCTTT
TRBV7-2	TRBJ2-5	TRBD2	NA	CASSLGGWETQYF	TGTGCCAGCAGCTTGGGGGGGTGGGAGACCCAGTACTTC
TRBV10-3	TRBJ1-2	NA	few	CAIRGGRPLDYGYTF	TGTGCCATCAGGGGGGGACGGCCGCTAGACTATGGCTACACCTTC
TRBV19	TRBJ1-1	NA	once	CASSIDLGRGEAFF	TGTGCCAGTAGTATAGATCTTGGTCGGGGGGAAGCTTTCTTT
TRBV2	TRBJ1-1	NA	once	CASSVRVNTEAFF	TGTGCCAGCAGTGTCAGGGTGAACACTGAAGCTTTCTTT
TRBV2	TRBJ1-1	NA	NA	CASSEQGWSGTEAFF	TGTGCCAGCAGTGAGCAGGGTTGGTCGGGCACTGAAGCTTTCTTT
TRBV6-6	TRBJ2-7	TRBD1	NA	CASSPPGQGHVYEQYF	TGTGCCAGCAGCCCACCCGGACAGGGCCATGTCTACGAGCAGTACTTC
TRBV4-1	TRBJ2-3	NA	NA	CASSQDLGASTDTQYF	TGCGCCAGCAGCCAAGATCTTGGGGCTAGCACAGATACGCAGTATTTT
TRBV5-1	TRBJ2-7	TRBD2	NA	CASSPRGGSSSYEQYF	TGCGCCAGCAGCCCTCGGGGGGGATCTAGCTCCTACGAGCAGTACTTC